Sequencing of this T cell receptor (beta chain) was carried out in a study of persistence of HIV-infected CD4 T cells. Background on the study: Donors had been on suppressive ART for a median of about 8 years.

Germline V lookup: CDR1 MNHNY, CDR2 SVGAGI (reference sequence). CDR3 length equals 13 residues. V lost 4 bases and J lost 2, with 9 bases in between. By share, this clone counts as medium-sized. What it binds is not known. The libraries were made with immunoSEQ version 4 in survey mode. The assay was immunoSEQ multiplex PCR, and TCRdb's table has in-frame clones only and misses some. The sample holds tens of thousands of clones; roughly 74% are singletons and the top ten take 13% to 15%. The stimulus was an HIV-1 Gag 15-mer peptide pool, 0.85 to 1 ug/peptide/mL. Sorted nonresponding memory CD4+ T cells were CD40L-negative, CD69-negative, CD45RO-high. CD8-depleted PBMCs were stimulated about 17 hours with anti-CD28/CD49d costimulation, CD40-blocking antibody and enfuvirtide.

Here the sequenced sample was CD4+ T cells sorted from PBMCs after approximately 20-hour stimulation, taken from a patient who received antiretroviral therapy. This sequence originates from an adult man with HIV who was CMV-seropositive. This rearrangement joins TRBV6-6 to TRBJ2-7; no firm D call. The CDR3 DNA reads TGTGCCAGCAGTTCCCCGAACACCTACGAGCAGTACTTC. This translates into CASSSPNTYEQYF.